The clone carrying this T cell receptor (beta chain) was recorded a few times. The CDR3 sequence is 10 residues long. Trimming took off 0 bases at V and 10 bases at J, with 7 bases between the two ends. Germline CDR1 DFQATT, CDR2 SNEGSKA (reference sequence). The record originates from a study of molecular identifiers for immune sequencing clone quantification. TCRdb re-called the PCR reads with MiXCR, one entry per CDR3 protein. The repertoire holds around 460,000 distinct CDR3 sequences, with roughly 24% as singletons. Sequenced sample: naive CD8+ T cells from blood, with Jurkat cell RNA spiked in. The subset is: FACS-sorted CD8+CD4-CCR7+CD45RA+ naive T cells. This sequence originates from a human donor in good health. Some libraries in this study had Jurkat cell RNA spiked in. J is TRBJ2-7 and V is TRBV20-1; D perhaps matches TRBD2 (5 bases). CDR3: CSARDGLQYF. The CDR3 DNA sequence: TGCAGTGCTAGAGATGGACTCCAGTACTTC.